These T cell receptor beta chains were read from a single sample in a study of blood T cells in healthy people across ages. TCRdb passed the 5' RACE reads through MiXCR, listing each CDR3 protein once. The sample has approximately 800,000 distinct CDR3 sequences, around 62% seen once. Sequenced input: blood. The receptors here all came from a man aged 25-40 years in good health. Each CDR3 is given with its conserved first and last residue. D genes are given only for firm matches. Part of the rows lack a size; the others show once, few, many or a class for expanded clones.

len,v_gene,d_gene,j_gene,abundance,CDR3nt,CDR3aa
12,TRBV10-3,-,TRBJ2-7,-,TGTGCCATCGGAGACAGAACCTACGAGCAGTACTTC,CAIGDRTYEQYF
18,TRBV7-2,TRBD2,TRBJ2-3,-,TGTGCCAGCAGCTTAACCTCGGGACGGGGGGGCCGGGAAGGTACGCAGTATTTT,CASSLTSGRGGREGTQYF
17,TRBV11-2,-,TRBJ2-3,-,TGTGCCAGCAGCTTGCCCCGCTTAGGGGGGTCCACAGATACGCAGTATTTT,CASSLPRLGGSTDTQYF
14,TRBV12-3/TRBV12-4,TRBD1,TRBJ2-5,few,TGTGCCAGCAGTCCCACACAGGGGGGCGAGACCCAGTACTTC,CASSPTQGGETQYF
14,TRBV27,-,TRBJ1-5,-,TGTGCCAGCAGCGAGGTGGGCACCAATCAGCCCCAGCATTTT,CASSEVGTNQPQHF
13,TRBV20-1,-,TRBJ2-1,-,TGCAGTGCTAGACGCCGGGCCTACAATGAGCAGTTCTTC,CSARRRAYNEQFF
14,TRBV7-2,-,TRBJ2-5,-,TGTGCCAGCAGCCCGGACAGCTCTCGAGAGACCCAGTACTTC,CASSPDSSRETQYF
15,TRBV28,-,TRBJ2-7,-,TGTGCCAGCAGTCTGGGGGGGCAGGCCTCCTACGAGCAGTACTTC,CASSLGGQASYEQYF
15,TRBV6-5,-,TRBJ1-4,-,TGTGCCAGCAGACGTAGACAGGCGGGGAAGGAAAAACTGTTTTTT,CASRRRQAGKEKLFF
15,TRBV5-1,TRBD2,TRBJ2-7,-,TGCGCCAGCAGCCCCGGGACTAGAATGACTGACGAGCAGTACTTC,CASSPGTRMTDEQYF
16,TRBV3-1,-,TRBJ2-1,once,TGTGCCAGCAGCCAAGATGGGGGTCGGGGATCCAATGAGCAGTTCTTC,CASSQDGGRGSNEQFF
14,TRBV7-7,-,TRBJ2-5,-,TGTGCTAGCAGCTTGGGGGGGACAGCAGAGACCCAGTACTTC,CASSLGGTAETQYF
16,TRBV7-2,-,TRBJ2-6,few,TGTGCCAGCAGCCCTAAAACCCGCTCTGGGGCCAACGTCCTGACTTTC,CASSPKTRSGANVLTF
14,TRBV4-3,-,TRBJ1-2,-,TGCGCCAGCAGCCCCTTGGGGGGAGTCTATGGCTACACCTTC,CASSPLGGVYGYTF
18,TRBV7-6,TRBD2,TRBJ2-7,-,TGTGCCAGCAGCTACCAGACTAGCGGGGGGCCAATCTCTTACGAGCAGTACTTC,CASSYQTSGGPISYEQYF
16,TRBV25-1,TRBD1,TRBJ1-1,-,TGTGCCAGCAGTGAGACCCCCGGGACAGGGGTTACTGAAGCTTTCTTT,CASSETPGTGVTEAFF
15,TRBV6-6,-,TRBJ2-7,-,TGTGCCTGCAGGCTACAGGGCTTTAGCTCCTACGAGCAGTACTTC,CACRLQGFSSYEQYF
13,TRBV5-6,-,TRBJ2-7,-,TGTGCCAGCAGCTTGGAATTCGGCCACGAGCAGTACTTC,CASSLEFGHEQYF
13,TRBV7-2,-,TRBJ2-7,-,TGTGCCAGCAGCCCCGGACTGATTCCCGAGCAGTACTTC,CASSPGLIPEQYF
15,TRBV7-2,-,TRBJ2-3,-,TGTGCCAGCAGCTTACAGGAGGGATACACAGATACGCAGTATTTT,CASSLQEGYTDTQYF
13,TRBV5-1,-,TRBJ2-1,-,TGCGCCAGCAGCGCCGGGGCGGTCGGTGAGCAGTTCTTC,CASSAGAVGEQFF
12,TRBV6-5,-,TRBJ2-1,-,TGTGCCAGCAGTTACGGGGAAAATGAGCAGTTCTTC,CASSYGENEQFF
12,TRBV20-1,TRBD1,TRBJ2-7,-,TGCAGTGCTACGGACAGGGCCAACGAGCAGTACTTC,CSATDRANEQYF
14,TRBV15,-,TRBJ2-6,-,TGTGCCACCAGCAGAGACAGATGGGCCAACGTCCTGACTTTC,CATSRDRWANVLTF
15,TRBV5-1,-,TRBJ1-1,-,TGCGCCAGCAGCTTGGAAGGCAGTTTCTACACTGAAGCTTTCTTT,CASSLEGSFYTEAFF
14,TRBV29-1,-,TRBJ2-5,once,TGCAGCGTTGTGTCAGGAGGGTACCAAGAGACCCAGTACTTC,CSVVSGGYQETQYF
16,TRBV4-3,TRBD2,TRBJ2-7,-,TGCGCCAGCAGCCAGGTTCTAGCGGGGGGTTCCTACGAGCAGTACTTC,CASSQVLAGGSYEQYF
14,TRBV28,-,TRBJ2-1,-,TGTGCCAGCAGTTTATCACGCAACTCCAATGAGCAGTTCTTC,CASSLSRNSNEQFF
13,TRBV28,-,TRBJ2-1,-,TGTGCCAACAGCCTAGGGGGAAACAATGAGCAGTTCTTC,CANSLGGNNEQFF
13,TRBV9,-,TRBJ2-1,once,TGTGCCAGCAGCCCCCACGAGAACAATGAGCAGTTCTTC,CASSPHENNEQFF
17,TRBV28,-,TRBJ1-6,-,TGTGCCAGCAGTTCGGGGACAAGAATGTCCTATAATTCACCCCTCCACTTT,CASSSGTRMSYNSPLHF
11,TRBV7-2,-,TRBJ1-1,-,TGTGCCAACCTCGGGACACGGTGGGCTTTCTTT,CANLGTRWAFF
12,TRBV12-3/TRBV12-4,TRBD1,TRBJ2-7,-,TGTGCCAGCAGTCAGGGGGCGGGGGAGCAGTACTTC,CASSQGAGEQYF
11,TRBV12-3/TRBV12-4,-,TRBJ2-3,-,TGTGCCAGCACTATAGGGGATACGCAGTATTTT,CASTIGDTQYF
13,TRBV29-1,-,TRBJ1-2,-,TGCAGCGTTGTGCACGAATCGGGGTATGGCTACACCTTC,CSVVHESGYGYTF
15,TRBV2,-,TRBJ1-5,-,TGTGCCAGCAGTGATGGGACGGCCCGAAATCAGCCCCAGCATTTT,CASSDGTARNQPQHF
14,TRBV10-3,-,TRBJ2-1,once,TGTGCCAGTGAGGACGAGAGCTCCTACAATGAGCAGTTCTTC,CASEDESSYNEQFF
14,TRBV9,-,TRBJ1-2,-,TGTGCCAGTAGCGCCGACAGGAACCACTATGGCTACACCTTC,CASSADRNHYGYTF
13,TRBV30,-,TRBJ1-1,-,TGTGCCTGGAGTGTAGTGGAGAACACTGAAGCTTTCTTT,CAWSVVENTEAFF
15,TRBV29-1,-,TRBJ1-2,once,TGCAGCGTTGAAGAAATTAAGAAGTGGGTTTACGGCTACACCTTC,CSVEEIKKWVYGYTF
12,TRBV20-1,-,TRBJ1-2,-,TGCAGTGCCCGTCCGGGTGACTATGGCTACACCTTC,CSARPGDYGYTF
14,TRBV7-3,-,TRBJ2-6,few,TGTGCCAGCAGCCTAGAACCTGGGGCCAACGTCCTGACTTTC,CASSLEPGANVLTF
16,TRBV25-1,TRBD2,TRBJ2-2,-,TGTGCCAGCAGTGACACTGGCGGGGGGCACACCGGGGAGCTGTTTTTT,CASSDTGGGHTGELFF
15,TRBV6-2/TRBV6-3,-,TRBJ1-2,-,TGTGCCAGCAGTTACAGACAGGTTTTCAACTATGGCTACACCTTC,CASSYRQVFNYGYTF
14,TRBV29-1,TRBD2,TRBJ2-3,many,TGCAGCGTTGAACGCGTGGGGGGGGCAGATACGCAGTATTTT,CSVERVGGADTQYF
13,TRBV3-1,-,TRBJ1-2,-,TGTGCCAGCAGCCCTAACAACAGGGCTGGCTACACCTTC,CASSPNNRAGYTF
13,TRBV20-1,-,TRBJ2-3,-,TGCAGTGCTAGAGGCGGGGCGGGAGATACGCAGTATTTT,CSARGGAGDTQYF
14,TRBV6-2/TRBV6-3,-,TRBJ2-3,-,TGTGCCAGCAGTTACGCGTCGTTCACAGATACGCAGTATTTT,CASSYASFTDTQYF
15,TRBV6-6,-,TRBJ1-5,-,TGTGCCAGCAGTTGGGACGGTAATAGCAATCAGCCCCAGCATTTT,CASSWDGNSNQPQHF
14,TRBV12-3/TRBV12-4,-,TRBJ2-7,-,TGTGCCAGCAGTCGGGACGCCGATAGGGACGAGCAGTACTTC,CASSRDADRDEQYF
19,TRBV4-2,TRBD2,TRBJ2-3,-,TGTGCCAGCAGCCCCGAGGGATTAGCGGGGTCTCAAGTGACAGATACGCAGTATTTT,CASSPEGLAGSQVTDTQYF
15,TRBV5-6,-,TRBJ1-4,-,TGTGCCAGCAGGCCTCGGACAGCAACTAATGAAAAACTGTTTTTT,CASRPRTATNEKLFF
12,TRBV7-2,TRBD1,TRBJ1-2,-,TGTGCCAGCGGGACAGCTAACTATGGCTACACCTTC,CASGTANYGYTF
11,TRBV10-3,-,TRBJ2-7,-,TGTGCCATCAAAAAAGGCTACGAGCAGTACTTC,CAIKKGYEQYF